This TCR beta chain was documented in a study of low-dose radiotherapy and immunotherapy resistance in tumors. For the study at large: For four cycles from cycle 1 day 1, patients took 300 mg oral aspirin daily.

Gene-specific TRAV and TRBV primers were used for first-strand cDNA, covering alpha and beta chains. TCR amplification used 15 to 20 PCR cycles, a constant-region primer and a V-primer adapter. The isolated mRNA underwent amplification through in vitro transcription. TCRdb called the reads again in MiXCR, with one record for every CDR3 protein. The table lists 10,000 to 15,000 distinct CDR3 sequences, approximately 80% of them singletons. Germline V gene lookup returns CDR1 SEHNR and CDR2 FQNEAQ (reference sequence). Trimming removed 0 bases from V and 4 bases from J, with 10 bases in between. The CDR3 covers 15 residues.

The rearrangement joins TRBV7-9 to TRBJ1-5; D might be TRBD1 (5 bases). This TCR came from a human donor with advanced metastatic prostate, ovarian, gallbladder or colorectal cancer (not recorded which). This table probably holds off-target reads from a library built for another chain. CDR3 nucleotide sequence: TGTGCCAGCAGCTTAGCGGGACCGCAGAATCAGCCCCAGCATTTT. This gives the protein CASSLAGPQNQPQHF. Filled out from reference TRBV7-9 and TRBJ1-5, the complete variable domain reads DTGVSQNPRHKITKRGQNVTFRCDPISEHNRLYWYRQTLGQGPEFLTYFQNEAQLEKSRLLSDRFSAERPKGSFSTLEIQRTEQGDSAMYLCASSLAGPQNQPQHFGDGTRLSIL.